This T cell receptor (beta chain) was profiled in a study of T cell responses to AZD1222 COVID-19 vaccine. From germline, CDR1 is LGHDT and CDR2 YNNKEL (reference sequence). Trimming took off 0 bases at V and 4 bases at J, with 3 bases between the two ends. CDR3 length: 13 amino acids. This clone was counted between two and nine times. Other nucleotide sequences from this sample produce the same CDR3. Generated by immunoSEQ multiplex PCR, the TCRdb table keeps only in-frame clones and is missing some. The table has about 130,000 clones, roughly 92% seen once; the top ten hold roughly 1%. This chain uses TRBV3-1 (or the pseudogene TRBV3-2) with TRBJ1-4; no firm D call. The sample in question was peripheral blood, obtained 28 days after the second AZD1222 dose. The receptor comes from an adult who received the AZD1222 COVID-19 vaccine. The CDR3 sequence: CASSQDYNEKLFF. The CDR3, as DNA: TGTGCCAGCAGCCAAGATTATAATGAAAAACTGTTTTTT.